One TCR beta chain is described in this entry. The sample belongs to a study of human T cells and chemical hapten exposure. Germline CDR1 and CDR2: MDHEN and SYDVKM. The CDR3 spans 12 residues. Trimming removed 9 bases from V and 7 bases from J, with 13 bases in between. MiXCR, run by TCRdb on the RACE reads, gives a single entry per CDR3 protein. The profile shows approximately 33,000 distinct CDR3 sequences, less than 8% of them singletons. Time point specified: healthy volunteer bleed at 2 weeks. Unfractionated whole blood was the source from which total RNA was extracted. The material sequenced was whole blood. The chain joins TRBV28 to TRBJ2-1; D not resolved. This sequence originates from a human donor in good health. Some clones in this sample may be carry-over from other donors' samples. The DNA for the CDR3 is TGTGCCAGTTTGGCCCCCGGGAATGAGCAGTTCTTC. Encoded protein: CASLAPGNEQFF.